The entry below describes one T cell receptor (beta chain). The target antigen is unknown. Cryopreserved PBMC samples of about 1-11 million cells were used for DNA extraction. Per the germline V gene, CDR1 is SGHAT and CDR2 is FQNNGV. The CDR3 extends over 16 amino acids. V was pared by 5 bases and J by 4 bases, with 4 bases of the junction left unmatched. These data come from a study of long-term antiretroviral therapy in people with HIV. The study's findings and limits: Specimen acquisition occurred between about 2003 and 2017, potentially under older ART regimens. Regardless of time point, clones expanded before ART dominated the repertoire. Following ART, diversity rose but still fell short of transplant donor controls.

Survey-level immunoSEQ v3.0 assays were run. Sequencing used immunoSEQ multiplex PCR; TCRdb keeps in-frame clones, though not all of them. Of some 28,000 clones listed, 86% were seen once; the top ten hold approximately 4.8%. This clonotype originated in a woman under 40 with HIV. The sample was unsorted PBMCs, taken 0.8 years after starting antiretroviral therapy. V and J are TRBV11-2 and TRBJ2-2, with TRBD2 matching over 13 bases. This chain's CDR3 is CASSPWTSGGTGELFF. The DNA for the CDR3 is TGTGCCAGCAGCCCCTGGACTAGCGGGGGCACCGGGGAGCTGTTTTTT.